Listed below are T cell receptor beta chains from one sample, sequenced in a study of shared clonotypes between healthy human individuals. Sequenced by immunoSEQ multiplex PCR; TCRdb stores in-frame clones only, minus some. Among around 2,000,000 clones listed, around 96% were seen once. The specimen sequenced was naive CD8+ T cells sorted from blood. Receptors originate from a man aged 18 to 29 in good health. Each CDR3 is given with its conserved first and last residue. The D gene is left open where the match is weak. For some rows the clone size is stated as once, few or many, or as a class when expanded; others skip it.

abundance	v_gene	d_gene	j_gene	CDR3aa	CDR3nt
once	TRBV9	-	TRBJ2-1	CASSVETRPSQNNEQFF	TGTGCCAGCAGCGTAGAGACTCGACCTAGCCAAAACAATGAGCAGTTCTTC
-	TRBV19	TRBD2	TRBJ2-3	CASTLEERGGLDTQYF	TGTGCCAGTACCCTAGAGGAGCGGGGGGGCCTGGATACGCAGTATTTT
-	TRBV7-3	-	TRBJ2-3	CASSLTGSSTDTQYF	TGTGCCAGCAGTTTGACTGGATCTAGCACAGATACGCAGTATTTT
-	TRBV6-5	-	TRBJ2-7	CASSTSESNEQYF	TGTGCCAGCAGTACAAGTGAGTCCAACGAGCAGTACTTC
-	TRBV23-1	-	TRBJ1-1	CASSQSGRGNTEAFF	TGCGCCAGCAGTCAATCGGGGAGAGGGAACACTGAAGCTTTCTTT
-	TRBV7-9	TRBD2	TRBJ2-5	CASSSSLAGTGETQYF	TGTGCCAGCAGCTCCAGTCTAGCGGGGACGGGAGAGACCCAGTACTTC
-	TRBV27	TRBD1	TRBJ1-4	CASSYTQGNEKLFF	TGTGCCAGCAGTTATACACAGGGGAATGAAAAACTGTTTTTT
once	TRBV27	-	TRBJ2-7	CASSLLAGVSSYEQYF	TGTGCCAGCAGTTTACTCGCCGGGGTGAGCTCCTACGAGCAGTACTTC
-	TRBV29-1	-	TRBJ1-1	CSVETLGETFF	TGCAGCGTTGAGACTCTAGGTGAAACTTTCTTT
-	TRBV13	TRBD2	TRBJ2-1	CASLGTSVRNEQFF	TGTGCCAGCTTGGGGACTAGCGTACGAAATGAGCAGTTCTTC
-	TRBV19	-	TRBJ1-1	CASNGATEAFF	TGTGCCAGTAATGGAGCGACTGAAGCTTTCTTT
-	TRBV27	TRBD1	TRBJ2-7	CASSLSGQASYEQYF	TGTGCCAGCAGTTTATCCGGACAGGCCAGCTACGAGCAGTACTTC
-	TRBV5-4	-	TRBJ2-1	CASRPPGGANNEQFF	TGTGCCAGCAGACCGCCCGGCGGGGCTAACAATGAGCAGTTCTTC
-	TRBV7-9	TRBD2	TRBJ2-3	CASSSRGGTDADTQYF	TGTGCCAGCAGCTCACGGGGAGGGACGGACGCAGATACGCAGTATTTT
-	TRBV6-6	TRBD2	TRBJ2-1	CASTSGTSYNEQFF	TGTGCCAGCACGTCCGGGACTAGCTACAATGAGCAGTTCTTC
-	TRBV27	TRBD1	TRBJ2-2	CASSWDRGTGELFF	TGTGCCAGCAGTTGGGACAGGGGAACCGGGGAGCTGTTTTTT
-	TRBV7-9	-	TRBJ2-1	CASSLAQDNEQFF	TGTGCCAGCAGCTTAGCGCAAGACAATGAGCAGTTCTTC
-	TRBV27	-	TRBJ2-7	CASSPRRASYEQYF	TGTGCCAGCAGTCCACGGCGGGCCTCCTACGAGCAGTACTTC
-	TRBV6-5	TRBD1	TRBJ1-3	CASSPVRDRGLTVYF	TGTGCCAGCAGTCCGGTCCGGGACAGGGGGCTTACCGTATATTTT
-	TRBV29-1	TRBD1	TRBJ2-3	CSAATGGYTDTQYF	TGCAGCGCCGCGACAGGGGGTTACACAGATACGCAGTATTTT
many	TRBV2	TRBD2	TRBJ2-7	CASSEPPSGAPPYEQYF	TGTGCCAGCAGTGAACCGCCTAGCGGGGCCCCCCCCTACGAGCAGTACTTC
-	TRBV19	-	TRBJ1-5	CASRWGGNQPQHF	TGTGCCAGCCGGTGGGGGGGCAATCAGCCCCAGCATTTT
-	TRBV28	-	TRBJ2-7	CASRGGSSYEQYF	TGTGCCAGCAGAGGCGGGTCCTCCTACGAGCAGTACTTC
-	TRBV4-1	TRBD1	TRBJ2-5	CASSQTGLAETQYF	TGCGCCAGCAGCCAGACAGGGCTGGCAGAGACCCAGTACTTC
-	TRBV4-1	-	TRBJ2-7	CASSHQTSYEQYF	TGCGCCAGCAGCCATCAGACTTCCTACGAGCAGTACTTC
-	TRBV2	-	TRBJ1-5	CASSDTLSNQPQHF	TGTGCCAGCAGTGACACCCTCAGCAATCAGCCCCAGCATTTT
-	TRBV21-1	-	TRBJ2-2	CASSNERDTGELFF	TGTGCCAGCAGCAATGAGAGGGACACCGGGGAGCTGTTTTTT
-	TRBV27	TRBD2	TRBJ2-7	CASSLGAGGLYEQYF	TGTGCCAGCAGTCTGGGAGCGGGGGGCCTCTACGAGCAGTACTTC
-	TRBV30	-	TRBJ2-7	CAWSVTGPYEQYF	TGTGCCTGGAGTGTAACGGGCCCCTACGAGCAGTACTTC
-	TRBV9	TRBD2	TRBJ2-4	CASSISPGGPKNIQYF	TGTGCCAGCAGCATCAGTCCGGGGGGTCCCAAAAACATTCAGTACTTC
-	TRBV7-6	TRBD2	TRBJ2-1	CASSLASGSNNEQFF	TGTGCCAGCAGCTTAGCGAGCGGGAGTAACAATGAGCAGTTCTTC
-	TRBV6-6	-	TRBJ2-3	CASSYLAWADTQYF	TGTGCCAGCAGTTACCTAGCGTGGGCGGATACGCAGTATTTT
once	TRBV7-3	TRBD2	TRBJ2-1	CASSSGSGADYNEQFF	TGTGCCAGCAGTTCAGGTAGCGGGGCCGACTACAATGAGCAGTTCTTC
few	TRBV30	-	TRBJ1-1	CAWGEGMNTEAFF	TGTGCCTGGGGGGAAGGAATGAACACTGAAGCTTTCTTT
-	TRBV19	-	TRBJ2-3	CASSIVERGTDTQYF	TGTGCCAGTAGTATAGTTGAAAGGGGCACAGATACGCAGTATTTT
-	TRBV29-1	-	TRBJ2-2	CSVEDRGANTGELFF	TGCAGCGTTGAAGATCGGGGCGCAAACACCGGGGAGCTGTTTTTT
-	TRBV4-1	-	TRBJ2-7	CASSQGVVGSYEQYF	TGCGCCAGCAGCCAAGGGGTAGTGGGATCTTACGAGCAGTACTTC
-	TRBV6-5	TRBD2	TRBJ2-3	CASSPRDYRTDTQYF	TGTGCCAGCAGCCCGAGGGACTACCGCACAGATACGCAGTATTTT
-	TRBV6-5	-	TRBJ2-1	CASSYRGGGSYNEQFF	TGTGCCAGCAGTTACCGGGGAGGAGGCTCCTACAATGAGCAGTTCTTC
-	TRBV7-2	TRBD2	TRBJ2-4	CASSLGPGGAKNIQYF	TGTGCCAGCAGCTTAGGTCCGGGAGGGGCCAAAAACATTCAGTACTTC
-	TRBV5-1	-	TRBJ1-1	CASSLVGGNTEAFF	TGCGCCAGCAGCTTGGTAGGCGGGAACACTGAAGCTTTCTTT
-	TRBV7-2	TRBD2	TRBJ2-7	CASSFSGGSYEQYF	TGTGCCAGCAGTTTTAGCGGGGGTTCCTACGAGCAGTACTTC
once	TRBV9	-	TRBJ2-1	CASSVWDAGDEQFF	TGTGCCAGCAGCGTGTGGGATGCCGGGGATGAGCAGTTCTTC